Sequencing of this T cell receptor beta chain was carried out in a study of type 1 and type 2 diabetes patients. Study-level information: Samples came from type 1 diabetic, type 2 diabetic or nondiabetic people, recruited in China.

Standard classification criteria confirmed type 1 or type 2 diabetes in all patients. With 2 bases removed from V and 3 bases from J, the gap between germline ends came to 8 bases. Germline V gives CDR1 DFQATT, CDR2 SNEGSKA (reference sequence). The length of the CDR3 is 12 residues. This clonotype was detected only a few times. Genomic DNA was the PCR template. A primer set of 30 forward and 13 reverse primers amplified the CDR3. MiXCR was run by TCRdb on the multiplex PCR reads, yielding one entry per CDR3 protein. Of fewer than 350,000 distinct CDR3 sequences in the sample, around 47% are singletons; the top ten hold around 15%.

The receptor was derived from a man younger than 30 with type 2 diabetes. The sample taken for sequencing was peripheral blood mononuclear cells (PBMCs). The chain employs TRBV20-1 and TRBJ2-7; D ambiguous. The chain's CDR3 is CSARSASYEQYF. In DNA form, the CDR3 reads TGCAGTGCTAGATCAGCAAGCTACGAGCAGTACTTC.